Only one count was recorded for the clone carrying this T cell receptor (beta chain). Profiling relied on immunoSEQ multiplex PCR, and the TCRdb table lists in-frame clones only, not all of them. The table shows some 58,000 clones, with 94% occurring only once. The data derive from a study of technical replicates of blood from several donors. The ends were cut back, 5 bases at V and 1 base at J, with 15 bases in the middle. The CDR3 spans 17 residues. Germline CDR1 SGHNT, CDR2 YENEEA. This clonotype originated in a human donor in good health. Sequencing input: T cells isolated from PBMCs. The V gene is TRBV11-3, the J gene TRBJ1-6, with D possibly being TRBD1 (6 bases). Here the CDR3 reads CASSRDRLGSYNSPLHF. The CDR3 DNA is TGTGCCAGCAGCCGCGACAGGTTGGGTTCCTATAATTCACCCCTCCACTTT.